The 30 T cell receptor beta chains listed next were all sequenced from one sample in a study of cytomegalovirus exposure and HLA in healthy donors. Vbeta (60) and Jbeta (13) primers were used in the PCR. Data came from immunoSEQ multiplex PCR; TCRdb stores just in-frame clones and leaves some out. Altogether 150,000 to 200,000 clones are present, nearly 80% being singletons, with the ten largest covering less than 8%. Specimen: PBMCs. The source of these receptors is a man aged 35-49 years in good health and CMV-seropositive.

CDR3: CASSISGRRGSYNEQFF. The CDR3 bases are TGTGCCAGTAGTATCAGCGGGAGGCGAGGCTCCTACAATGAGCAGTTCTTC. This sequence joins TRBV19 and TRBJ2-1, with 9 bases fitting TRBD2. CDR1 and CDR2 from the germline V gene are LNHDA and SQIVND (reference sequence). The CDR3 is made up of 17 amino acids. J lost 0 bases, V lost 3 bases, and 6 bases had no gene match. The variable domain in full, with the rest retrieved from reference TRBV19 and TRBJ2-1, is DGGITQSPKYLFRKEGQNVTLSCEQNLNHDAMYWYRQDPGQGLRLIYYSQIVNDFQKGDIAEGYSVSREKKESFPLTVTSAQKNPTAFYLCASSISGRRGSYNEQFFGPGTRLTVL.

Comment on this clone: Other DNA sequences in the sample encode the same CDR3. The chain recombines TRBV19 with TRBJ1-5; TRBD1 might be the D (5 bases). The germline gives CDR1 LNHDA, CDR2 SQIVND (reference sequence). Trimming pared 7 bases from V and 0 bases from J, leaving 13 bases between. The CDR3 loop spans 15 amino acids. This CDR3 is CASTYTGVSNQPQHF. DNA for the CDR3: TGTGCCAGTACTTATACGGGGGTTAGCAATCAGCCCCAGCATTTT.

The chain carries TRBV6-5 and TRBJ1-5; maybe TRBD1 (5 bases). The CDR3 contains 14 residues. V dropped 10 bases and J dropped 5 bases, with 18 bases sitting between them. The V gene's germline CDR1 is MNHEY and CDR2 SVGAGI. Here the CDR3 reads CATSSDSRDQPQHF. Here the CDR3 DNA reads TGTGCCACCTCTTCAGACAGTCGTGATCAGCCCCAGCATTTT.

In this sample, this clone turned up once. The genes are TRBV5-6 and TRBJ1-1; the D gene is possibly TRBD1 (6 bases). The CDR3 contains 12 residues. Germline-derived CDR1 and CDR2 are SGHDT and YYEEEE. V was shortened by 4 bases and J by 10 bases, with 14 bases between the two germline ends. CDR3 in amino acids: CASSQGTPGAFF. CDR3 nucleotides: TGTGCCAGCAGCCAGGGGACACCCGGAGCTTTCTTT.

This chain connects TRBV6-1 to TRBJ2-5; D perhaps matches TRBD2 (5 bases). Germline loops: CDR1 MNHNS, CDR2 SASEGT. CDR3 size: 15 residues. Trimming stripped 1 base from V and 5 bases from J, with 14 bases between. CDR3 amino acids: CASSEGGKGSETQYF. In DNA form, the CDR3 reads TGTGCCAGCAGTGAAGGAGGGAAAGGGAGCGAGACCCAGTACTTC.

V is TRBV11-2 and J is TRBJ2-5, with a tentative D call TRBD1 (6 bases). The tail of the sequence fits TRBJ2-7 better, so the J call may be wrong. Germline values: CDR1 SGHAT, CDR2 FQNNGV. CDR3 length: 14 residues. This chain's CDR3 is CASSIRDIPYEQYF. CDR3 DNA: TGTGCCAGCAGCATCCGGGACATCCCCTACGAGCAGTACTTC.

The chain recombines TRBV10-3 with TRBJ2-7; TRBD2 matches 8 bases. There are 13 residues in the CDR3. Germline loops: CDR1 ENHRY, CDR2 SYGVKD. The V segment lost 5 bases and the J segment 6 bases; nucleotides outside the gene matches: 6. This chain's CDR3 is CAISSAGAGEQYF. The CDR3 DNA sequence: TGTGCCATCAGTTCAGCGGGAGCCGGCGAGCAGTACTTC.

The CDR3 reads CASSFRLAGGETQYF. For the CDR3, the DNA is TGTGCCAGCAGCTTTCGACTAGCGGGCGGGGAGACCCAGTACTTC. J is TRBJ2-5 and V is TRBV11-2, with 10 nucleotides matching TRBD2. V shed 3 bases and J 5 bases; nucleotides not matched to a gene: 6. The germline V gene has CDR1 SGHAT and CDR2 FQNNGV. CDR3 length: 15 amino acids.

The chain couples TRBV9 to TRBJ1-4; D is possibly TRBD1 (5 bases). Germline CDR1 is SGDLS and CDR2 is YYNGEE. This CDR3 contains 16 residues. Trimming left V 0 bases short and J 4 bases short, with 13 bases between. CDR3 DNA sequence: TGTGCCAGCAGCGTAGGGGTAGACAGTTATAATGAAAAACTGTTTTTT. It yields the protein CASSVGVDSYNEKLFF.

This chain joins TRBV27 and TRBJ1-1; D remains ambiguous. Germline lookup yields CDR1 MNHEY and CDR2 SMNVEV (reference sequence). This CDR3 comprises 14 residues. V shed 5 bases and J shed 1 base, with 11 bases lying between them. The CDR3: CASSAEGWNTEAFF. Here the CDR3 DNA reads TGTGCCAGCAGTGCGGAGGGTTGGAACACTGAAGCTTTCTTT.

The V and J genes are TRBV27 and TRBJ2-7; D may be TRBD2 (6 bases). Trimming took 2 bases from V and 3 from J, leaving 11 bases between them. This CDR3 contains 14 residues. CDR1 and CDR2 (germline): MNHEY, SMNVEV (reference sequence). CDR3 nucleotides: TGTGCCAGCAGTTTACAGGGACTTATCTACGAGCAGTACTTC. Protein product: CASSLQGLIYEQYF.

In its sample, this clone was seen a few times. The chain links TRBV7-3 to TRBJ1-2; TRBD1 is a possible D gene (6 bases). The CDR3 covers 13 residues. Trimming took off 5 bases at V and 9 bases at J, with 16 bases between the two ends. Germline lookup yields CDR1 SGHTA and CDR2 FQGTGA. This chain's CDR3 is CASSQGQLRSYTF. For the CDR3, the DNA is TGTGCCAGCAGCCAAGGACAGTTGAGAAGCTACACCTTC.

V usage is TRBV19 and J usage is TRBJ2-2; 10 bases are shared with TRBD1. This CDR3 has 17 amino acids. V gave up 5 bases and J gave up 9 bases; unmatched junction bases: 15. The germline V gene encodes CDR1 LNHDA and CDR2 SQIVND (reference sequence). In DNA form, the CDR3 reads TGTGCCAGTAGTCTCGACAGGGGGCGCGTCCCTCTTCGGGAGCTGTTTTTT. Amino acid sequence: CASSLDRGRVPLRELFF.

With regard to this clone: A junction boundary mismatches the germline segment, possibly from a read error. CDR3 sequence reads: CTSSVGTGVYEQYF. The CDR3 DNA is TGTACCAGCAGCGTCGGGACAGGGGTCTACGAGCAGTACTTC. The chain has TRBV7-9 and TRBJ2-7, with 10 bases lining up with TRBD1. Germline assignment: CDR1 SEHNR and CDR2 FQNEAQ (reference sequence). The CDR3 is made up of 14 amino acids.

CDR3 loop: CASSQRGGSTRNEQFF. The DNA for the CDR3 is TGTGCCAGCAGCCAAAGGGGCGGGAGTACGAGAAATGAGCAGTTCTTC. The chain joins TRBV7-9 to TRBJ2-1; TRBD2 aligns across 7 bases. Germline assignment: CDR1 SEHNR and CDR2 FQNEAQ (reference sequence). Trimming took 5 bases from V and 7 from J; bases not matched to a gene: 14. This CDR3 spans 16 amino acids.

This clone was detected once. J is TRBJ1-1 and V is TRBV7-3; 10 bases are a match to TRBD1. With V trimmed by 5 bases and J by 5 bases, 11 bases remained unmatched. The CDR3 is 16 residues long. CDR1 and CDR2 (germline): SGHTA, FQGTGA. CDR3 loop: CASSETSGQGTTEAFF. In DNA form, the CDR3 reads TGTGCCAGCAGCGAAACATCGGGACAGGGGACGACTGAAGCTTTCTTT.

The chain joins TRBV9 to TRBJ2-1; D is possibly TRBD2 (5 bases). The ends were cut back, 0 bases at V and 4 bases at J, with 5 bases in the middle. The CDR3 consists of 13 residues. CDR1 is SGDLS, CDR2 YYNGEE, per germline. The CDR3 region has the DNA TGTGCCAGCAGCGTAGGGACTTACAATGAGCAGTTCTTC. This gives the protein CASSVGTYNEQFF. Complete variable domain (other parts from reference TRBV9 and TRBJ2-1): DSGVTQTPKHLITATGQRVTLRCSPRSGDLSVYWYQQSLDQGLQFLIQYYNGEERAKGNILERFSAQQFPDLHSELNLSSLELGDSALYFCASSVGTYNEQFFGPGTRLTVL.

The V and J genes are TRBV6-1 and TRBJ2-7; D unclear. CDR3 size: 14 residues. V lost 0 bases to trimming and J lost 0 bases, with 6 bases between them. CDR1 is MNHNS and CDR2 is SASEGT in the germline V gene. CDR3 sequence (DNA): TGTGCCAGCAGTGAAGCTTGGGCCTCCTACGAGCAGTACTTC. It yields the protein CASSEAWASYEQYF.

The chain combines TRBV10-1 with TRBJ2-7; perhaps TRBD2 as D (6 bases). The CDR3 is 13 amino acids. The V gene's germline CDR1 is WNHNN and CDR2 SYGVQD (reference sequence). Deletions cut 6 bases from V and 6 bases from J, with 15 bases between. CDR3 protein: CASSPRESSEQYF. CDR3 DNA sequence: TGCGCCAGCAGCCCACGGGAGTCTTCCGAGCAGTACTTC.

The rearrangement links TRBV30 to TRBJ2-1; D might be TRBD1 (6 bases). CDR3 length: 17 amino acids. V was clipped by 0 bases and J by 7 bases, with 22 bases between them. From germline, CDR1 is GTSNPN and CDR2 SVGIG (reference sequence). The chain's CDR3 is CAWSVMGGPGVGNEQFF. CDR3 sequence (DNA): TGTGCCTGGAGTGTAATGGGCGGGCCAGGGGTGGGGAATGAGCAGTTCTTC.

The chain employs TRBV19 and TRBJ2-2, with TRBD2 matching over 8 bases. Germline values: CDR1 LNHDA, CDR2 SQIVND (reference sequence). The junction had 7 bases not matched to a gene; V was cut back by 2 bases and J by 5 bases. The CDR3 is made up of 16 amino acids. This CDR3 is CASSISAGAGTGELFF. In DNA form, the CDR3 reads TGTGCCAGTAGTATATCAGCGGGAGCAGGGACCGGGGAGCTGTTTTTT.

The chain combines TRBV18 with TRBJ1-5; no reliable D call. The CDR3 has 14 amino acids. V shed 3 bases and J shed 1 base, with 7 bases lying between them. Per the germline V gene, CDR1 is KGHSH and CDR2 is LQKENI. CDR3 DNA: TGTGCCAGCTCACCTGAGGAAAGCAATCAGCCCCAGCATTTT. Amino acids: CASSPEESNQPQHF.

The rearrangement uses TRBV10-3 and TRBJ1-3, with 8 bases aligning to TRBD1. CDR1 and CDR2 (germline): ENHRY, SYGVKD. The CDR3 has 13 residues. V trimming: 8 bases; J trimming: 4 bases; junction bases outside the gene matches: 4. The CDR3 spells CAIRDRTGNTIYF. The CDR3 nucleotides are TGTGCCATCCGGGACAGGACCGGAAACACCATATATTTT.

The V and J genes are TRBV2 and TRBJ2-5; 11 bases are shared with TRBD2. The CDR3 totals 15 residues. V was pared by 2 bases and J by 7 bases, with 6 bases of the junction left unmatched. From germline, CDR1 is SNHLY and CDR2 FYNNEI. CDR3 protein: CASSEWGLAGGTQYF. The CDR3 coding sequence is TGTGCCAGCAGTGAATGGGGGCTAGCGGGAGGGACCCAGTACTTC.

V usage is TRBV7-2 and J usage is TRBJ2-3; possibly TRBD2 for D (5 bases). This CDR3 has 13 residues. Germline loops: CDR1 SGHTA, CDR2 FQGNSA. Here the CDR3 reads CSSRTSSTDTQYF. In nucleotides, the CDR3 is TGTTCTTCGCGGACTTCTAGCACAGATACGCAGTATTTT.

This chain joins TRBV6-5 and TRBJ1-4; TRBD1 matches at 9 bases. This CDR3 has 15 amino acids. The V segment lost 0 bases and the J segment 5 bases; nucleotides outside the gene matches: 1. Germline CDR1 reads MNHEY; CDR2 reads SVGAGI. The CDR3 here is CASSYSGTGNEKLFF. The CDR3 bases are TGTGCCAGCAGTTACTCGGGGACAGGGAATGAAAAACTGTTTTTT.

CDR3 nucleotides: TGTGCCAGCCACGAGACAGGTAACACTGAAGCTTTCTTT. This sequence encodes CASHETGNTEAFF. The V call is TRBV7-9, the J call TRBJ1-1, with D tentatively TRBD1 (6 bases). Trimming pared 8 bases from V and 2 bases from J, leaving 12 bases between. Germline V gives CDR1 SEHNR, CDR2 FQNEAQ (reference sequence). The CDR3 consists of 13 residues.

The chain links TRBV2 to TRBJ2-7; tentatively, D is TRBD2 (6 bases). CDR1 is SNHLY, CDR2 FYNNEI, per germline. The V end was cut by 0 bases, the J end by 3 bases, with 12 bases between. There are 15 residues in the CDR3. The CDR3 region is CASSEARGVGYEQYF. As DNA, the CDR3 is TGTGCCAGCAGTGAAGCGCGCGGGGTAGGCTACGAGCAGTACTTC.

The rearrangement uses TRBV19 and TRBJ2-2, with 10 bases aligning to TRBD1. This CDR3 has 17 amino acids. V shed 5 bases and J 0 bases; nucleotides not matched to a gene: 6. Germline loops: CDR1 LNHDA, CDR2 SQIVND (reference sequence). CDR3 sequence (DNA): TGTGCCAGTAGTGCGGGGACAGGGGCTACGAACACCGGGGAGCTGTTTTTT. Encoded protein: CASSAGTGATNTGELFF.

The rearrangement uses TRBV6-1 and TRBJ2-7, with 7 positions matching TRBD2. The CDR3 is 15 amino acids. Germline CDR1 reads MNHNS; CDR2 reads SASEGT. With V trimmed by 8 bases and J by 0 bases, 10 bases remained unmatched. CDR3 bases: TGTGCCAGCTATGGGGGGGGGACTAACTCCTACGAGCAGTACTTC. It encodes CASYGGGTNSYEQYF.